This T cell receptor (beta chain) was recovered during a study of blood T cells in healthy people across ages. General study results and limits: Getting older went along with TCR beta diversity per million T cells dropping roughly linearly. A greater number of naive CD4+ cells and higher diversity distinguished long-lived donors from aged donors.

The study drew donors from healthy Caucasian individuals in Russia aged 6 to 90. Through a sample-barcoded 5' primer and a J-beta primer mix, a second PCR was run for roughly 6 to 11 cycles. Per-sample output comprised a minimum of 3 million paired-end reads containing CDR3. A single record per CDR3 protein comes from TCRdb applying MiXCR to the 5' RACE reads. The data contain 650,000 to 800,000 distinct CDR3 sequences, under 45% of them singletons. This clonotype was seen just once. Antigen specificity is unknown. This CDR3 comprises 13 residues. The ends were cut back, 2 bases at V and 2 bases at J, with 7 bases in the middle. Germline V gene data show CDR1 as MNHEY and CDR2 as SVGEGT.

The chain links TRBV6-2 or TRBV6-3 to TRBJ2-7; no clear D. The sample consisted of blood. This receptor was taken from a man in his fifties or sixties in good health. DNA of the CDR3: TGTGCCAGCAGTTACACTCAAACCTACGAGCAGTACTTC. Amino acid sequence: CASSYTQTYEQYF.